This is a list of T cell receptor beta chains from one sample in a study of T cell repertoires in cytomegalovirus infection. TCRdb called the reads again in MiXCR, with one record for every CDR3 protein. The sample comprises some 250,000 distinct CDR3 sequences, approximately 9% of which are singletons, and roughly 16% rests with the top ten. Sequencing was done on a sample of PBMCs. The receptors come from a human donor in good health (CMV status not recorded). Some clones in this sample may be carry-over from other donors' samples. Each CDR3 is given with its conserved first and last residue. The D gene is left open where the match is weak. The listing skips clone size in some rows; elsewhere it reads once, few, many or a size class.

>TRBJ1-1|many|TRBD1|TRBV6-2/TRBV6-3
TGTGCCAGCAGTTTTCGACAGGGGGCGACGGACACTGAAGCTTTCTTT
CASSFRQGATDTEAFF
>TRBJ2-1|-|TRBD2|TRBV6-2/TRBV6-3
TGTGCCAGCAGTTCGGACGGGAGGCCCTCCTACAATGAGCAGTTCTTC
CASSSDGRPSYNEQFF
>TRBJ2-1|many|TRBD1|TRBV6-5
TGTGCCAGCAGTAAGGGACAGGTTAACAATGAGCAGTTCTTC
CASSKGQVNNEQFF
>TRBJ1-1|many|-|TRBV6-6
TGTGCCAGCAGTCCGCTGGGACATGAGAACACTGAAGCTTTCTTT
CASSPLGHENTEAFF
>TRBJ2-3|many|TRBD2|TRBV7-3
TGTGCCAGCAGCTCGGGACTAGCGGGGGGGCTAAGTGATACGCAGTATTTT
CASSSGLAGGLSDTQYF
>TRBJ1-1|many|-|TRBV7-2
TGTGCCAGCAGCTTAGTCCGGATCCAGGCTTTCTTT
CASSLVRIQAFF
>TRBJ2-3|many|-|TRBV7-2
TGTGCCAGCAGCTTAGGGGAGGGGGCGAGCACAGATACGCAGTATTTT
CASSLGEGASTDTQYF
>TRBJ2-3|many|TRBD2|TRBV7-2
TGTGCCAGCAGCTTAGCTAGCGGGAGGAAAACAGATACGCAGTATTTT
CASSLASGRKTDTQYF
>TRBJ2-7|many|TRBD1|TRBV12-3/TRBV12-4
TGTGCCAGCAGTCCCTGGGACAGGGAATACGAGCAGTACTTC
CASSPWDREYEQYF
>TRBJ1-3|-|-|TRBV7-2
TGTGCCAGCAGCTTAGCGCCGAGGGACACCATATATTTT
CASSLAPRDTIYF
>TRBJ2-5|many|-|TRBV7-2
TGTGCCAGCAGAGGAGGACAGCAAGAGACCCAGTACTTC
CASRGGQQETQYF
>TRBJ1-1|-|-|TRBV11-3
TGTGCCAGCAGCTTAGACAGGGGTTCTAACACTGAAGCTTTCTTT
CASSLDRGSNTEAFF
>TRBJ1-5|many|-|TRBV7-2
TGTGCCAGCAGACCTAGAACAGGGAGCAATCAGCCCCAGCATTTT
CASRPRTGSNQPQHF
>TRBJ1-1|-|-|TRBV14
TGTGCCAGCAGCCAAGATTTGGGGCTTACTGAAGCTTTCTTT
CASSQDLGLTEAFF
>TRBJ2-5|-|-|TRBV20-1
TGCAGTGCTATCGGGTTTATGATTGAGACCCAGTACTTC
CSAIGFMIETQYF
>TRBJ2-5|-|TRBD1|TRBV5-1
TGCGCCAGCAGCTCCCTTTCAAGGGGGCGGCCACAAGAGACCCAGTACTTC
CASSSLSRGRPQETQYF
>TRBJ2-3|many|-|TRBV7-2
TGTGCCAGCAGCTTACGGCGGGGAGAAGGGCAGTATTTT
CASSLRRGEGQYF
>TRBJ1-5|few|-|TRBV4-3
TGCGCCAGCAGCGAACAGGCGTATAGCAATCAGCCCCAGCATTTT
CASSEQAYSNQPQHF
>TRBJ1-6|few|TRBD1|TRBV4-3
TGCGCCAGCAGCCCCAAAACAGGGGGCGCGGGTAGCTCACCCCTCCACTTT
CASSPKTGGAGSSPLHF
>TRBJ1-4|many|-|TRBV28
TGTGCCAGCAGTCTCGCCGAAGGGCGCGGTGAAAAACTGTTTTTT
CASSLAEGRGEKLFF
>TRBJ2-3|few|TRBD2|TRBV6-2/TRBV6-3
TGTGCCAGCAATGGGGGCTACCGGACTAGCGGAGGAATCCTCTACACAGATACGCAGTATTTT
CASNGGYRTSGGILYTDTQYF
>TRBJ1-2|many|-|TRBV2
TGTGCCAGCAGTCCTGGGGGCAGGAGGTCTGGCTACACCTTC
CASSPGGRRSGYTF
>TRBJ2-7|-|-|TRBV29-1
TGCAGCGTCGTGGGACCCACTGAGGGGTACGAGCAGTACTTC
CSVVGPTEGYEQYF
>TRBJ2-5|-|TRBD2|TRBV25-1
TGTGCCAGCAGTGATGTCCAGGGCGGGGGAGAGACCCAGTACTTC
CASSDVQGGGETQYF
>TRBJ1-6|many|-|TRBV29-1
TGCAGCGAGTCAGGACAGATCTCCTATAATTCACCCCTCCACTTT
CSESGQISYNSPLHF
>TRBJ1-2|many|TRBD1|TRBV7-2
TGTGCCAGCAGCTTAGCCCTTCTTACCCCTGGGACAGGGCATGGCTACACCTTC
CASSLALLTPGTGHGYTF
>TRBJ1-5|many|TRBD1|TRBV28
TGTGCCAGCCGATTTTCGGACAGGATTTTTCAGCCCCAGCATTTT
CASRFSDRIFQPQHF
>TRBJ2-5|many|TRBD2|TRBV7-3
TGTGCCAGCAGCCTCACTAGCGCGAAACAAGAGACCCAGTACTTC
CASSLTSAKQETQYF
>TRBJ2-3|many|-|TRBV7-8
TGTGCCAGCAGCTTAAAACCCCCAACCCCGACCGCCTGGGGTGATCCCTCTAGCACAGATACGCAGTATTTT
CASSLKPPTPTAWGDPSSTDTQYF
>TRBJ1-2|-|TRBD1|TRBV28
TGTGCCACCCCGGGACAGGGGGCCCTCCCGGGTATCTACACCTTC
CATPGQGALPGIYTF
>TRBJ1-4|many|TRBD1|TRBV6-6
TGTGCCAGCAGTTACGCACAGGGGGGGGAAAAACTGTTTTTT
CASSYAQGGEKLFF
>TRBJ2-3|-|TRBD1|TRBV4-1
TGCGCCAGCAGCCGATCAGTCCGGGACAGGCTGATCCACACAGATACGCAGTATTTT
CASSRSVRDRLIHTDTQYF
>TRBJ1-3|many|-|TRBV12-3/TRBV12-4
TGTGCCAGCAGCCTGGGACTTCCCTCTGGAAACACCATATATTTT
CASSLGLPSGNTIYF
>TRBJ2-1|many|TRBD2|TRBV7-6
TGTGCCAGCAGCTTAGATCGTAGCGGGGGGACCAATGAGCAGTTCTTC
CASSLDRSGGTNEQFF
>TRBJ1-1|-|TRBD1|TRBV18
TGTGCCAGCACCGGGACAGGGGGTGACACTGAAGCTTTCTTT
CASTGTGGDTEAFF
>TRBJ2-4|many|-|TRBV7-2
TGTGCCAGCAGCTTAGGGGCTACCTATGGCATTCAGTACTTC
CASSLGATYGIQYF
>TRBJ1-6|many|-|TRBV7-2
TGTGCCAGCAGCTTAAGTCCCAGTTCACCCCTCCACTTT
CASSLSPSSPLHF
>TRBJ1-2|many|-|TRBV5-5
TGTGCCAGCAGCACGGACGTCAACTATGGCTACACCTTC
CASSTDVNYGYTF
>TRBJ1-5|-|TRBD1|TRBV6-1
TGTGCCAGCAGTTACGGGACAGGGCACAATCAGCCCCAGCATTTT
CASSYGTGHNQPQHF
>TRBJ2-1|-|TRBD2|TRBV6-6
TGTGCCAGCAGATACCTAGCGGGGGGCAACAATGAGCAGTTCTTC
CASRYLAGGNNEQFF
>TRBJ2-5|many|-|TRBV7-2
TGTGCCAGCAGCCTTCCCGGGCTCTGGGTCCAGTACTTC
CASSLPGLWVQYF
>TRBJ2-2|-|-|TRBV24-1
TGTGCCACCAGTGCATCCCGGGGGCGGAACACCGGGGAGCTGTTTTTT
CATSASRGRNTGELFF
>TRBJ2-5|many|TRBD2|TRBV12-3/TRBV12-4
TGTGCCAGCAGAGGGACTAGCGGGAGCAACCAGTACTTC
CASRGTSGSNQYF
>TRBJ2-7|many|-|TRBV5-1
TGCGCCAGCAGCTTGGTGGACGGATCCTACGAGCAGTACTTC
CASSLVDGSYEQYF
>TRBJ1-5|many|TRBD1|TRBV12-3/TRBV12-4
TGTGCCAGCAGTTTAGCTAGGGGGGGACAGGGACGATATAGCAATCAGCCCCAGCATTTT
CASSLARGGQGRYSNQPQHF
>TRBJ2-1|few|TRBD2|TRBV4-3
TGCGCCAGCAGCCAAGATCCCGGGACTAGCGGCTACAATGAGCAGTTCTTC
CASSQDPGTSGYNEQFF
>TRBJ2-7|-|-|TRBV7-6
TGTGCCAGCAGAATGGGGGGGCTGGGGGACGAGCAGTACTTC
CASRMGGLGDEQYF
>TRBJ2-1|many|TRBD2|TRBV28
TGTGCCAGCGGATCGACCTTGGGACTAGCGGGGGGGAGGTACAATGAGCAGTTCTTC
CASGSTLGLAGGRYNEQFF
>TRBJ1-4|few|-|TRBV12-3/TRBV12-4
TGTGCCAGCAGTTTCCAACAGGGAGGTGAAAAACTGTTTTTT
CASSFQQGGEKLFF
>TRBJ2-1|few|TRBD1|TRBV19
TGTGCCAGTAGGCTTCGACAGGGGGCGGACAATGAGCAGTTCTTC
CASRLRQGADNEQFF
>TRBJ2-5|many|TRBD2|TRBV20-1
TGCAGTGCTAGAGATGTCGGGACTACGAAAGAGACCCAGTACTTC
CSARDVGTTKETQYF